This passage covers 18 T cell receptor beta chains from one sample sequenced in a study of T-cell memory formation after mild COVID-19. In TCRdb, the 5' RACE reads were re-called with MiXCR into one record per CDR3 protein. The table records fewer than 700,000 distinct CDR3 sequences, more than 15% of them present only once. The specimen sequenced was PBMCs or a T cell subset sorted from them (not recorded which). The receptor source for this set is an adult woman who had mild COVID-19 (a few samples of this study predate the infection). Cell type and time point are not known.

This clonotype was detected ten times or more. The chain has TRBV9 and TRBJ1-6; no firm D call. Germline V gives CDR1 SGDLS, CDR2 YYNGEE. V dropped 1 base and J dropped 5 bases, with 4 bases sitting between them. This CDR3 contains 13 residues. CDR3 loop: CASSVRDNSPLHF. The CDR3 region has the DNA TGTGCCAGCAGCGTAAGGGATAATTCACCCCTCCACTTT.

In this sample, this clonotype turned up once. This rearrangement joins TRBV6-6 to TRBJ2-7, with 14 positions matching TRBD2. With 5 bases clipped from V and 3 bases from J, the junction kept 9 bases outside the gene matches. The CDR3 totals 17 residues. In germline, CDR1 is MNHNY, CDR2 SVGAGI (reference sequence). The chain's CDR3 is CASSPTSGLAGGYEQYF. The DNA of the CDR3 is TGTGCCAGCAGTCCCACCAGCGGACTAGCGGGGGGCTACGAGCAGTACTTC.

The chain carries TRBV4-1 and TRBJ1-2, with D possibly matching TRBD1 (6 bases). The germline V gene encodes CDR1 MGHRA and CDR2 YSYEKL. The germline V and J ends were trimmed by 1 base and 4 bases, with 10 bases remaining between them. The CDR3 loop spans 14 amino acids. CDR3 sequence reads: CASSQARGAYGYTF. The CDR3 nucleotides read TGCGCCAGCAGCCAAGCAAGGGGGGCCTATGGCTACACCTTC.

This clonotype appeared a few times. The J gene is TRBJ2-1, the V gene TRBV20-1; TRBD1 is a possible D gene (5 bases). The CDR3 loop spans 15 amino acids. Trimming took 1 base from V and 5 from J, leaving 15 bases between them. Germline V CDR1 and CDR2: DFQATT, SNEGSKA (reference sequence). CDR3 bases: TGCAGTGCTAGAGTTGCGGAGAAGGGGAACAATGAGCAGTTCTTC. As protein: CSARVAEKGNNEQFF.

The chain has TRBV6-2 or TRBV6-3 and TRBJ2-7, with TRBD1 as a possible D gene (7 bases). This CDR3 has 15 amino acids. V was cut by 0 bases and J by 7 bases, with 16 bases left in between. Germline V gene sequence: CDR1 MNHEY, CDR2 SVGEGT. The CDR3 here is CASSYSDRDLGEQYF. The CDR3 DNA is TGTGCCAGCAGTTACTCTGACAGGGACTTGGGAGAGCAGTACTTC.

V usage is TRBV9 and J usage is TRBJ1-3; TRBD1 is a possible D gene (5 bases). The CDR3 loop spans 16 amino acids. Germline-derived CDR1 and CDR2 are SGDLS and YYNGEE. The V end lost 4 bases, the J end lost 0 bases, and 14 bases lay between the germline ends. CDR3 amino acids: CASSPLTGNSGNTIYF. In nucleotides, the CDR3 is TGTGCCAGCAGCCCCTTAACAGGCAACTCTGGAAACACCATATATTTT.

This clonotype was observed many times. The gene calls are TRBV19 and TRBJ2-7; 13 bases match TRBD2. The CDR3 is made up of 14 amino acids. J gave up 4 bases and V 9 bases, and 6 bases lay outside the gene matches. Germline V gene sequence: CDR1 LNHDA, CDR2 SQIVND (reference sequence). The CDR3 spells CASSRTSGSYEQYF. CDR3 coding DNA: TGTGCCAGCAGCCGGACTAGCGGGAGTTACGAGCAGTACTTC.

The V and J genes are TRBV14 and TRBJ2-1; maybe TRBD2 (6 bases). V was pared by 6 bases and J by 10 bases, with 13 bases between. This CDR3 region has 12 residues. From germline, CDR1 is SGHDN and CDR2 FVKESK. The CDR3 DNA follows: TGTGCCAGCAGTCCAGAGGCGGGAGAGCAGTTCTTC. Amino acids: CASSPEAGEQFF.

This rearrangement joins TRBV12-3 or TRBV12-4 to TRBJ1-2, with 7 nucleotides matching TRBD1. The CDR3 is made up of 13 amino acids. With 10 bases clipped from V and 4 bases from J, the junction kept 9 bases outside the gene matches. The DNA for the CDR3 is TGTGCCACCCGAGGGACAGCTGGCTATGGCTACACCTTC. This encodes CATRGTAGYGYTF.

The chain is built from TRBV5-1 and TRBJ1-2; 9 positions match TRBD1. Germline CDR1 and CDR2: SGHRS and YFSETQ. V shed 0 bases and J 2 bases; nucleotides not matched to a gene: 5. The CDR3 runs 16 residues. This chain's CDR3 is CASSLEGQGMNYGYTF. Written as DNA, the CDR3 is TGCGCCAGCAGCTTGGAAGGACAGGGGATGAACTATGGCTACACCTTC.

This clonotype was recorded at least ten times. The CDR3 sequence: CASSFSYGKETQYF. For the CDR3, the DNA is TGTGCCAGCAGCTTCAGTTACGGAAAAGAGACCCAGTACTTC. The chain joins TRBV7-2 to TRBJ2-5; D is unclear. Trimming stripped 3 bases from V and 3 bases from J, with 11 bases between. Germline V gives CDR1 SGHTA, CDR2 FQGNSA. The CDR3 is 14 residues long.

This clonotype was picked up a small number of times. The CDR3 DNA reads TGTGCCAGTAGTAAGCGGACTAGCGGGCCTACCGGGGAGCTGTTTTTT. Its translation: CASSKRTSGPTGELFF. This rearrangement joins TRBV19 to TRBJ2-2; 11 bases align to TRBD2. Trimming at V came to 4 bases and at J to 5 bases, leaving 6 bases not matched to a gene. This CDR3 comprises 16 residues. Per the germline V gene, CDR1 is LNHDA and CDR2 is SQIVND (reference sequence). Full variable domain (rest looked up from reference TRBV19 and TRBJ2-2): DGGITQSPKYLFRKEGQNVTLSCEQNLNHDAMYWYRQDPGQGLRLIYYSQIVNDFQKGDIAEGYSVSREKKESFPLTVTSAQKNPTAFYLCASSKRTSGPTGELFFGEGSRLTVL.

The chain carries TRBV18 and TRBJ2-2; the D gene is possibly TRBD1 (5 bases). From germline, CDR1 is KGHSH and CDR2 LQKENI. V lost 0 bases and J lost 1, with 9 bases in between. The CDR3 has 16 residues. CDR3 in amino acids: CASSPPSRVNTGELFF. CDR3 nucleotides: TGTGCCAGCTCACCACCGTCCAGGGTGAACACCGGGGAGCTGTTTTTT.

The rearrangement uses TRBV9 and TRBJ2-5; D remains ambiguous. This CDR3 region has 15 residues. Trimming pared 3 bases from V and 2 bases from J, leaving 14 bases between. Germline lookup yields CDR1 SGDLS and CDR2 YYNGEE. The CDR3 nucleotides are TGTGCCAGCAGCGCGTTTAAAGACAATCAAGAGACCCAGTACTTC. It codes for CASSAFKDNQETQYF.

This chain joins TRBV30 and TRBJ2-7; 9 bases agree with TRBD1. In germline, CDR1 is GTSNPN, CDR2 SVGIG (reference sequence). The V gene end was trimmed by 3 bases and the J gene end by 7 bases; junction bases not matched to a gene: 4. The CDR3 extends over 12 amino acids. The CDR3 coding sequence is TGTGCCTGGAGGGGGACAGGGTTTGAGCAGTACTTC. Protein product: CAWRGTGFEQYF.

The rearrangement joins TRBV6-5 to TRBJ2-5, with 10 positions matching TRBD2. With V trimmed by 6 bases and J by 2 bases, 15 bases remained unmatched. The CDR3 is 18 residues long. Looked up from germline, CDR1 is MNHEY and CDR2 is SVGAGI. The CDR3: CASSLTVTSGEGQETQYF. As DNA, the CDR3 is TGTGCCAGCAGCCTCACGGTCACTAGCGGGGAGGGTCAAGAGACCCAGTACTTC.

In this sample, this clonotype turned up a few times. This chain connects TRBV12-3 or TRBV12-4 to TRBJ1-2; 10 nucleotides line up with TRBD1. The trim removed 4 bases at V and 4 bases at J, leaving 6 bases unmatched. This CDR3 is built from 15 residues. The CDR3 spells CASSSTGGRVYGYTF. CDR3 sequence (DNA): TGTGCCAGCAGTTCGACAGGGGGCAGGGTCTATGGCTACACCTTC.

V and J are TRBV6-1 and TRBJ1-2; the D gene is possibly TRBD1 (6 bases). Germline V gene sequence: CDR1 MNHNS, CDR2 SASEGT. The CDR3 totals 15 residues. Deletions cut 3 bases from V and 4 bases from J, with 15 bases between. The DNA for the CDR3 is TGTGCCAGCAGTGAGGTAGGGCAGGGGTCCTATGGCTACACCTTC. Its translation: CASSEVGQGSYGYTF.